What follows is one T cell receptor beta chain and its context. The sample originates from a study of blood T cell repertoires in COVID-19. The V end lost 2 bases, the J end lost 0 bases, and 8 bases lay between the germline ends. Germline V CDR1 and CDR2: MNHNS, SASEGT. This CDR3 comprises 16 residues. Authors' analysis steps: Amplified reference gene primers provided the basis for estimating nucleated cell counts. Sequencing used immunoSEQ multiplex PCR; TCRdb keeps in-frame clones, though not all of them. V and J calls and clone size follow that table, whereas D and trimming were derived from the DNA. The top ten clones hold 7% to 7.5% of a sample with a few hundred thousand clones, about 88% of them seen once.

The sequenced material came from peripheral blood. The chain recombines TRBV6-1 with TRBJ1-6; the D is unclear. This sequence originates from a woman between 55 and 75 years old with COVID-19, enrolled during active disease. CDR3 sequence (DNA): TGTGCCAGCAGTGAATTCGGGGACTCCTATAATTCACCCCTCCACTTT. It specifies CASSEFGDSYNSPLHF.